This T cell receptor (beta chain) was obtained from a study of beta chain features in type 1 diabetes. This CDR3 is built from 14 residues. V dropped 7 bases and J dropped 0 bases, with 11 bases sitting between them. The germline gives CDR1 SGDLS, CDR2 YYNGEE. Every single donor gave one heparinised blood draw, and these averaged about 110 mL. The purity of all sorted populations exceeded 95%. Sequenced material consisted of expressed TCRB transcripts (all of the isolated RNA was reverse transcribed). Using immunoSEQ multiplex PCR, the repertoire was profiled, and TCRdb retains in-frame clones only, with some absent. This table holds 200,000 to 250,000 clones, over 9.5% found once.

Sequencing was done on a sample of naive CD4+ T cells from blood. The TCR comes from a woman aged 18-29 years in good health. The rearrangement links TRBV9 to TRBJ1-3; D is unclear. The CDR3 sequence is CASGQRVSGNTIYF. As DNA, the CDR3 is TGTGCCAGCGGTCAGAGGGTCTCTGGAAACACCATATATTTT.